This T cell receptor beta chain was observed in a study of blood T cells in healthy people across ages. Combining a sample-barcoded 5' primer with a J-beta primer mix, a second PCR ran for about 6 to 12 cycles. Via MiXCR, TCRdb re-called the 5' RACE reads, giving one row per CDR3 protein. The data show 2 million or so distinct CDR3 sequences, around half seen once. This clonotype has more than one count but fewer than ten. Its cognate antigen is unknown. Broader study findings: Roughly linearly, TCR beta diversity per million T cells fell as age increased.

The V gene lost 0 bases and the J gene lost 8 bases, with 11 bases spanning the gap. The CDR3 consists of 14 residues. The germline V gene encodes CDR1 LGHNA and CDR2 YSLEER. The chain couples TRBV4-3 to TRBJ2-1; unclear D gene. Sequencing was performed on blood. This clonotype was sampled from a middle-aged woman in good health. CDR3 nucleotide sequence: TGCGCCAGCAGCCAAGATACGTCCAGCGATGAGCAGTTCTTC. This encodes CASSQDTSSDEQFF.